The rows below give T cell receptor beta chains drawn from one sample of a study of T-cell memory formation after mild COVID-19. TCRdb fed the 5' RACE reads into MiXCR, producing one record per CDR3 protein. This table has 280,000 or so distinct CDR3 sequences, 7% to 10% appearing once. Input material: PBMCs or a T cell subset sorted from them (not recorded which). The receptors shown here come from a man in his late teens or twenties who had mild COVID-19 (a few samples of this study predate the infection). Cell type and time point are not known. Both conserved end residues are part of each CDR3. The order of the fields is V gene, CDR3 protein.

TRBV12-3/TRBV12-4	CASSPSGDTSYEQYF
TRBV7-6	CASGTGNQPQHF
TRBV19	CASTKTALEAFF
TRBV6-2/TRBV6-3	CASAGTGAYGANVLTF
TRBV10-3	CAISDPDRNTEAFF
TRBV5-4	CASSMTVGGQFF
TRBV28	CASSAGTGETGELFF
TRBV6-5	CASSPPGLAGDDPTGELFF
TRBV12-3/TRBV12-4	CASRWYLQSREAANTIYF
TRBV6-5	CASSDPGTPSGNTIYF
TRBV4-2	CASSQLPGQGSYEQYF
TRBV5-1	CASSGGQGNSPLHF
TRBV12-3/TRBV12-4	CASSPKTTDTQYF
TRBV28	CASSSRDATNEKLFF
TRBV7-9	CASSRTTMNTEAFF
TRBV7-9	CASSLVGSLGVAQYF
TRBV9	CASSVEAPTDTQYF
TRBV30	CAWSLTTGSGQPQHF
TRBV4-1	CASSQGRLPQGFKVGELFF
TRBV7-2	CASSFSGGYEQYF
TRBV27	CASSLVGWRTNEKLFF
TRBV24-1	CATSDRGGTGYTF
TRBV18	CASSQGPETQYF
TRBV11-2	CASSLERGFSDTQYF
TRBV29-1	CSGQGIGTEAFF
TRBV5-1	CASRPDSTDTQYF
TRBV7-3	CASSKGQGGNEQFF
TRBV20-1	CSASEDRGRRDTEAFF
TRBV28	CASSPPSLGTEAFF
TRBV23-1	CASRLSAGPQETQYF
TRBV4-3	CASSQGPHSYEQYF
TRBV7-9	CASSERDRVEEQYF
TRBV6-5	CASTKGTSGELETQYF
TRBV19	CASSIDRLGNTEAFF
TRBV4-1	CASSSRIRGLGGETQYF
TRBV6-1	CASSRLGTGGSETQYF
TRBV12-3/TRBV12-4	CASSSGTGIYEQYF
TRBV18	CASSPPRRHQETQYF
TRBV6-5	CASSKPGLADTQYF
TRBV18	CASSPGENYEQYF
TRBV7-9	CASTLGEKLFF
TRBV4-3	CASSQALDRTYEQYF
TRBV10-1	CASSRQPGLLTDTQYF
TRBV20-1	CSARRGGETQYF
TRBV3-1	CASSLSATGDPYGYTF